Presented here are 18 T cell receptor beta chains from one specimen sequenced in a study of immune evolution from preneoplasia to lung adenocarcinoma (dated by TCRdb to the early 2020s). The library came from the immunoSEQ multiplex PCR assay. Drawn from immuneACCESS, this table holds only the in-frame rearrangements with V and J called that TCRdb kept. Clones are partly lost; checked studies trace under half to an unresolved V gene and leave the rest unexplained. This sample comprises 5,500 to 7,000 clones, 65% to 80% of them detected only once. The biggest ten clones account for around 9.5% of the sample. The material sequenced was FFPE lung adenocarcinoma in situ tissue. The cell subset or site label on this specimen signifies: preinvasive adenocarcinoma in situ (AIS). The receptors were sampled from a donor older than 65 with lung adenocarcinoma.

The chain's CDR3 is CASRGTGGNSPLHF. For the CDR3, the DNA is TGCGCCAGCAGGGGGACAGGGGGTAATTCACCCCTCCACTTT. The rearrangement joins TRBV5-1 to TRBJ1-6, with TRBD1 matching over 11 bases. Losses at the gene ends were 5 bases for V and 6 bases for J; bases not matched to a gene: 1. CDR1 and CDR2 (germline): SGHRS, YFSETQ. This CDR3 contains 14 residues.

As DNA, the CDR3 is TGTGCCAGCAGTGAGCGGACCGGGTCCTACGAGCAGTACTTC. This sequence encodes CASSERTGSYEQYF. The chain is built from TRBV6-1 and TRBJ2-7; no clear D gene. The V end was cut by 3 bases, the J end by 1 base, with 10 bases between. This CDR3 has 14 residues. Germline CDR1 reads MNHNS; CDR2 reads SASEGT.

This clone showed up just a few times. For the CDR3, the DNA is TGTGCCAGCAGCTTAGTTCCCGTAAGGGCAGGGCTTCGGGGCTACACCTTC. It codes for CASSLVPVRAGLRGYTF. This sequence joins TRBV7-9 and TRBJ1-2; possibly TRBD1 for D (5 bases). The CDR3 has 17 amino acids. CDR1 and CDR2 from the germline V gene are SEHNR and FQNEAQ (reference sequence). The germline V and J ends were trimmed by 1 base and 8 bases, with 23 bases remaining between them.

This clone is medium-sized within its sample. The chain couples TRBV10-3 to TRBJ2-2; 11 bases are shared with TRBD2. Germline V gene sequence: CDR1 ENHRY, CDR2 SYGVKD. The CDR3 has 15 amino acids. V was clipped by 7 bases and J by 2 bases; unmatched bases: 3. The CDR3 is CAITRLAGNTGELFF. The CDR3 DNA reads as TGTGCCATCACGCGACTAGCGGGAAACACCGGGGAGCTGTTTTTT.

The V call is TRBV5-4, the J call TRBJ2-2; D is undetermined. Germline V gene lookup returns CDR1 SGHNT and CDR2 YYREEE (reference sequence). This CDR3 is built from 14 residues. V lost 0 bases to trimming and J lost 1 base, with 4 bases between them. CDR3 residues: CASSLARNTGELFF. CDR3 nucleotide sequence: TGTGCCAGCAGCTTGGCAAGGAACACCGGGGAGCTGTTTTTT. Together with reference TRBV5-4 and TRBJ2-2, the CDR3 gives the full variable domain: ETGVTQSPTHLIKTRGQQVTLRCSSQSGHNTVSWYQQALGQGPQFIFQYYREEENGRGNFPPRFSGLQFPNYSSELNVNALELDDSALYLCASSLARNTGELFFGEGSRLTVL.

The CDR3 DNA sequence: TGTGCCAGTAGTATGGACAACAAGGGCAATCAGCCCCAGCATTTT. Amino acid sequence: CASSMDNKGNQPQHF. The chain couples TRBV19 to TRBJ1-5; tentatively, D is TRBD1 (5 bases). Trimming took off 3 bases at V and 2 bases at J, with 11 bases between the two ends. Germline V lookup: CDR1 LNHDA, CDR2 SQIVND (reference sequence). This CDR3 has 15 amino acids.

The chain carries TRBV6-4 and TRBJ1-5; maybe TRBD1 (6 bases). CDR3 length: 15 amino acids. Between the trimmed V and J ends, which lost 6 bases and 0 bases, there was a span of 12 bases. The germline V gene encodes CDR1 MRHNA and CDR2 SNTAGT. The CDR3 DNA follows: TGTGCCAGCAGCGTGGGACAAAGTAGCAATCAGCCCCAGCATTTT. Amino acids: CASSVGQSSNQPQHF.

V is TRBV19 and J is TRBJ1-5; D is perhaps TRBD1 (5 bases). Germline V CDR1 and CDR2: LNHDA, SQIVND (reference sequence). CDR3 length: 20 residues. With 6 bases removed from V and 0 bases from J, the gap between germline ends came to 27 bases. CDR3 residues: CASRTITSDNRLHSNQPQHF. The CDR3 nucleotides are TGTGCCAGTAGAACCATTACATCGGACAATCGTCTTCATAGCAATCAGCCCCAGCATTTT.

V gene TRBV7-8 combines with J gene TRBJ2-1, with D possibly called TRBD1 or TRBD2 (5 bases each). The length of the CDR3 is 15 residues. Trimming removed 4 bases from V and 8 bases from J, with 18 bases in between. Germline lookup yields CDR1 SGHVS and CDR2 FQNEAQ. The DNA for the CDR3 is TGTGCCAGCAGCTCACACCCAGGGACGAGCGATGAGCAGTTCTTC. Amino acids: CASSSHPGTSDEQFF.

The rearrangement links TRBV9 to TRBJ1-2, with D uncertain. The CDR3 length is 13 residues. Germline V gene lookup returns CDR1 SGDLS and CDR2 YYNGEE. V lost 0 bases and J 6 bases, leaving 9 bases between the germline ends. CDR3 amino acids: CASSVGGLDGYTF. The CDR3 coding sequence is TGTGCCAGCAGCGTAGGAGGGTTGGATGGCTACACCTTC.

V is TRBV2 and J is TRBJ2-7; 8 nucleotides align to TRBD2. CDR3 size: 14 residues. From germline, CDR1 is SNHLY and CDR2 FYNNEI. Trimming took 4 bases from V and 3 from J; bases not matched to a gene: 5. CDR3 sequence: CASSGTSGLYEQYF. Here the CDR3 DNA reads TGTGCCAGCAGTGGAACTAGCGGACTCTACGAGCAGTACTTC. The entire variable domain, with the rest obtained from reference TRBV2 and TRBJ2-7, is as follows: EPEVTQTPSHQVTQMGQEVILRCVPISNHLYFYWYRQILGQKVEFLVSFYNNEISEKSEIFDDQFSVERPDGSNFTLKIRSTKLEDSAMYFCASSGTSGLYEQYFGPGTRLTVT.

The chain carries TRBV28 and TRBJ2-2; tentatively, D is TRBD1 or TRBD2 (7 bases each). The CDR3 has 14 residues. The V and J ends lost 4 bases and 7 bases respectively, with 13 bases between them. CDR1 is MDHEN and CDR2 is SYDVKM in the germline V gene. CDR3 region: CASSSQGEGGELFF. In DNA form, the CDR3 reads TGTGCCAGCAGTTCTCAGGGGGAGGGCGGGGAGCTGTTTTTT.

The chain recombines TRBV28 with TRBJ2-7; weak D call: TRBD2 (5 bases). V was clipped by 6 bases and J by 7 bases, with 19 bases between them. The germline V gene encodes CDR1 MDHEN and CDR2 SYDVKM. The CDR3 loop spans 14 amino acids. CDR3 bases: TGTGCCAGCAGCCTACTCCGGGGAGTGAGGGAGCAGTACTTC. It is translated as CASSLLRGVREQYF.

This clone has only a few counts. The J gene is TRBJ1-5, the V gene TRBV30, with unresolved D. V dropped 0 bases and J dropped 1 base, with 4 bases sitting between them. The germline V gene has CDR1 GTSNPN and CDR2 SVGIG (reference sequence). The CDR3 runs 13 residues. The CDR3 protein is CAWSVDSNQPQHF. The CDR3 bases are TGTGCCTGGAGTGTAGACAGCAATCAGCCCCAGCATTTT.

This chain joins TRBV10-3 and TRBJ1-1; possibly TRBD1 for D (6 bases). This CDR3 has 15 residues. V lost 4 bases and J lost 2, with 14 bases in between. The germline V gene has CDR1 ENHRY and CDR2 SYGVKD. The CDR3 region is CAISGIGTTNTEAFF. CDR3 sequence (DNA): TGTGCCATCAGTGGAATAGGGACAACCAACACTGAAGCTTTCTTT.

Note on this clone: An end of the junction does not agree with germline; a read error may underlie this. The CDR3 DNA reads TGTGCCAGCTCTCCACAGTTGCAAGAGACCCAGTACTTC. Protein sequence: CASSPQLQETQYF. This chain joins TRBV18 and TRBJ2-5; D uncertain. CDR1 KGHSH and CDR2 LQKENI come from the germline V gene. This CDR3 contains 13 residues.

The chain has TRBV6-5 and TRBJ1-1, with 7 bases lining up with TRBD1. The junction had 8 bases not matched to a gene; V was cut back by 5 bases and J by 11 bases. CDR1 is MNHEY and CDR2 is SVGAGI in the germline V gene. CDR3 length: 12 amino acids. Here the CDR3 DNA reads TGTGCCAGCAGTAAGAGACAGGGCTGGGCTTTCTTT. As protein: CASSKRQGWAFF.

The chain employs TRBV11-2 and TRBJ1-2, with D maybe TRBD1 (5 bases). The CDR3 extends over 14 amino acids. Germline CDR1 SGHAT, CDR2 FQNNGV. V was clipped by 4 bases and J by 2 bases, with 11 bases between them. CDR3 sequence (DNA): TGTGCCAGCAGCTCCTCCGGGGCCAACTATGGCTACACCTTC. Protein product: CASSSSGANYGYTF. Drawing the rest from reference TRBV11-2 and TRBJ1-2, the complete variable domain is EAGVAQSPRYKIIEKRQSVAFWCNPISGHATLYWYQQILGQGPKLLIQFQNNGVVDDSQLPKDRFSAERLKGVDSTLKIQPAKLEDSAVYLCASSSSGANYGYTFGSGTRLTVV.